These T cell receptor beta chains were read from a single sample in a study of blood T cells in healthy people across ages. TCRdb independently ran MiXCR on the 5' RACE reads; one entry per CDR3 protein. The sample carries around 1,800,000 distinct CDR3 sequences, about 39% recorded once. Sequences were obtained from blood. These receptors came from a human donor in good health. The conserved cysteine and the conserved F or W are not part of the CDR3 here.

TRBJ2-3 TRBV11-2 ASSFAAGSTDTQY
TRBJ1-5 TRBV5-1 ASSLVDSRNQPQH
TRBJ1-2 TRBV10-3 AISESTGPDGYT
TRBJ2-7 TRBV6-1 ASSAGGFLYNEQY
TRBJ2-1 TRBV12-3/TRBV12-4 ASTLEGLAGKNEQF
TRBJ1-2 TRBV25-1 ASSGSEYGYT
TRBJ2-1 TRBV9 ASSSPSQGTEQF
TRBJ2-7 TRBV5-1 ASSPPEGGKQY
TRBJ1-2 TRBV18 ASSPPEAQGDYGYT
TRBJ1-5 TRBV28 ASSTQGYGNQPQH
TRBJ1-2 TRBV20-1 SARDPVSNYGYT
TRBJ2-7 TRBV10-3 VIGQRSYEQY
TRBJ2-7 TRBV7-2 ASSLDGTSVISYEQY
TRBJ1-5 TRBV5-6 ASSSPQGMVSNQPQH
TRBJ2-3 TRBV10-3 AIGERGGSTDTQY
TRBJ2-7 TRBV7-2 ASSSQTGDSYEQY
TRBJ1-2 TRBV11-1 ASSPDTGRNYGYT